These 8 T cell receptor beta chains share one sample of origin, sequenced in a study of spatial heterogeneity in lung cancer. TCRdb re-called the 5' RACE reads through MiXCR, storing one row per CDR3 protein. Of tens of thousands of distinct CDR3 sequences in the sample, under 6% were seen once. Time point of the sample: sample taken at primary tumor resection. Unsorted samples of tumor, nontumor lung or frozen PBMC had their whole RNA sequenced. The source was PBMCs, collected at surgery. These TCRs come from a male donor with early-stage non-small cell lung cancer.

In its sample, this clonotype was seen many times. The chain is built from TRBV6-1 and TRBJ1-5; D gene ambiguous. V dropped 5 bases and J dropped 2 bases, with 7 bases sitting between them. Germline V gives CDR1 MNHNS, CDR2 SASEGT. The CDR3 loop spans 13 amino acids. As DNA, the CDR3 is TGTGCCAGCAGTCCAAACGGCAATCAGCCCCAGCATTTT. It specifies CASSPNGNQPQHF.

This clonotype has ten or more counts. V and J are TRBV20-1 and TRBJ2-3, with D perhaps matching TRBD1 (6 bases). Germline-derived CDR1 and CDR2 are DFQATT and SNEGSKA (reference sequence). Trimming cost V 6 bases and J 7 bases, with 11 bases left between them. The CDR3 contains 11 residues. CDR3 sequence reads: CSANRVNTQYF. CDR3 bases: TGCAGTGCAAACAGGGTCAATACGCAGTATTTT.

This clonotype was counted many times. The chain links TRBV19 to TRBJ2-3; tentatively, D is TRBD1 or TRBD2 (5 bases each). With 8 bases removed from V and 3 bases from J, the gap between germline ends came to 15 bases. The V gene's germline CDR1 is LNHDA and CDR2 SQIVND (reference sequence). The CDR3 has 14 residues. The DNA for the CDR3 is TGTGCCAGTGGCCGGGACCTAGTGACAGATACGCAGTATTTT. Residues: CASGRDLVTDTQYF.

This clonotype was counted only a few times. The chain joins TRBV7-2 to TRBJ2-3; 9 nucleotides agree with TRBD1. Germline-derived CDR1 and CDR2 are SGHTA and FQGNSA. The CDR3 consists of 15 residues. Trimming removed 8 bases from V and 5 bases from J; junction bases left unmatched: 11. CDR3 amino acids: CASPRGDRAGDTQYF. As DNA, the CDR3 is TGTGCCAGCCCCAGGGGGGACAGGGCTGGAGATACGCAGTATTTT.

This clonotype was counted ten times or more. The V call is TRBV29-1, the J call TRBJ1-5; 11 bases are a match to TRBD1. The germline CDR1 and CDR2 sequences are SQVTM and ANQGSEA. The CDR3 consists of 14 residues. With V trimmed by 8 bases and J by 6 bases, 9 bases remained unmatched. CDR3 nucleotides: TGCAGCCCACGAACCGGGACAGGGGGTCAGCCCCAGCATTTT. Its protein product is CSPRTGTGGQPQHF.

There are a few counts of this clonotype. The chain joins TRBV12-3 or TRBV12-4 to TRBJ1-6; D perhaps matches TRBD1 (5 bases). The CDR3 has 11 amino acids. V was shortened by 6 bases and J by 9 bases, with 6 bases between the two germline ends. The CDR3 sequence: CASRGGSPLHF. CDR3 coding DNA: TGTGCCAGCAGGGGGGGTTCACCCCTCCACTTT.

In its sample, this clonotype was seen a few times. CDR3 sequence: CASSLTPGAEETQYF. The CDR3 DNA reads TGTGCCAGCAGCTTAACCCCCGGGGCGGAAGAGACCCAGTACTTC. J is TRBJ2-5 and V is TRBV7-3; possibly TRBD1 or TRBD2 for D (5 bases each). This CDR3 is 15 amino acids long. CDR1 and CDR2 (germline): SGHTA, FQGTGA. V was clipped by 0 bases and J by 3 bases, with 11 bases between them.

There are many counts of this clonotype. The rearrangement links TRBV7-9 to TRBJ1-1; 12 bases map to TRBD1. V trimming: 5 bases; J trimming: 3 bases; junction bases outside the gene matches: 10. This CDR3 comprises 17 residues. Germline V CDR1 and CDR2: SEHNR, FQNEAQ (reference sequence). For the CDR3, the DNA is TGTGCCAGCAGCCGAGATCCGGGACAGGGGGCGGACACTGAAGCTTTCTTT. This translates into CASSRDPGQGADTEAFF.